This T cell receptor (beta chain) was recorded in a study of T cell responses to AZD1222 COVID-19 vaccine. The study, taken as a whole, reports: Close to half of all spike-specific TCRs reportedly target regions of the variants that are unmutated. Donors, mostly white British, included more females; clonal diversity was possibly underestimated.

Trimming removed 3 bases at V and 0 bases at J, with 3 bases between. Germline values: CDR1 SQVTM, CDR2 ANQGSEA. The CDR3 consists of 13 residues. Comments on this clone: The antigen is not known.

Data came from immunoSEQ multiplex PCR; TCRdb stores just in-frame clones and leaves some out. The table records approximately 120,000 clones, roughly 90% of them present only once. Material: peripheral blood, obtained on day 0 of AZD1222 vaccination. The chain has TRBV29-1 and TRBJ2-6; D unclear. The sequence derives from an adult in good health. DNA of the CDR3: TGCAGCGTTGACACCTCTGGGGCCAACGTCCTGACTTTC. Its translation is CSVDTSGANVLTF.